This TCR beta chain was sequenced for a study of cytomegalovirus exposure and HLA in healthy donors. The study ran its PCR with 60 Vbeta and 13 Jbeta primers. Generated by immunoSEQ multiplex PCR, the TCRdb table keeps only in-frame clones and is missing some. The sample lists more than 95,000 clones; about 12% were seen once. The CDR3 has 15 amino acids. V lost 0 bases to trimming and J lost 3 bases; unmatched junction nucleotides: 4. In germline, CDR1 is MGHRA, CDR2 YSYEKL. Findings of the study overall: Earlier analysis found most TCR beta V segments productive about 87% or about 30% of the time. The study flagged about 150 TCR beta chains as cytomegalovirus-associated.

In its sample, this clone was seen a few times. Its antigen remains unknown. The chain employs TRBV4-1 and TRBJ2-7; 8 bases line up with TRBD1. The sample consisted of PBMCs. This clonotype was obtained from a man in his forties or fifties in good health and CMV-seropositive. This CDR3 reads CASSQDGTGNYEQYF. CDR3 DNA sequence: TGCGCCAGCAGCCAAGACGGGACAGGAAACTACGAGCAGTACTTC.